This T cell receptor beta chain stems from a study of molecular identifiers for immune sequencing clone quantification. Regarding the study as a whole: Clones that had above 20 RNA copies took up over 99% of effector molecules but under 1% in naive cells.

Preparation of the bulk TCR libraries relied on previously described methods and listed TCR primers. TCRdb re-called the PCR reads with MiXCR, one entry per CDR3 protein. The sample lists about 320,000 distinct CDR3 sequences, 20% to 25% seen once, with roughly 0.8% in the top ten. The CDR3 has 16 residues. The germline CDR1 and CDR2 sequences are MDHEN and SYDVKM. V lost 1 base to trimming and J lost 3 bases, with 13 bases between them. Every naive CD8 library was made from between about 17,000 and 1,100,000 sorted cells with 10%, 30% or 50% RNA. This clonotype was seen at least ten times. Its antigen is unknown.

The source material was naive CD8+ T cells from blood, with Jurkat cell RNA spiked in. Indicated subset: FACS-sorted CD8+CD4-CCR7+CD45RA+ naive T cells. This clonotype was sampled from a human donor in good health. Some libraries in this study had Jurkat cell RNA spiked in. V is TRBV28 and J is TRBJ1-5; possible D gene TRBD1, 6 bases. In DNA form, the CDR3 reads TGTGCCAGCAGTTTATCAAGGGGGAGCTTCAATCAGCCCCAGCATTTT. Protein product: CASSLSRGSFNQPQHF.